Listed here are 26 T cell receptor beta chains from one sample, sequenced in a study of CD8 T cells in ankylosing spondylitis (dated by TCRdb to the late 2010s). Preparation of the library involved 5' RACE. The instrument was an Illumina MiSeq. TCRdb reprocessed the public reads (quality trimming at Q25 with fastp, clone calling with MiXCR) and kept in-frame beta chains. Rows matching on CDR3 protein sequence are summarized as one entry with the most common DNA and genes. This sample is represented by approximately 28,000 distinct CDR3 sequences; roughly 7.9% of them were singletons. Clones ranked in the top ten supply roughly 30% of the sample. Material: blood. These receptors were collected from a male donor with ankylosing spondylitis or in good health (not recorded which).

This clonotype was recorded a few times. In DNA form, the CDR3 reads TGTGCCAGCAGTTTAAAGCGGGGGGTCACCGGGGAGCTGTTTTTT. Its protein product is CASSLKRGVTGELFF. V is TRBV12-3 or TRBV12-4 and J is TRBJ2-2; 9 nucleotides agree with TRBD2. The CDR3 has 15 amino acids. Germline trimming cut 2 bases from V and 4 bases from J; bases unmatched to any gene: 2.

The CDR3: CSARMGRATGELFF. CDR3 nucleotide sequence: TGCAGTGCTAGGATGGGGAGGGCCACCGGGGAGCTGTTTTTT. The chain carries TRBV20-1 and TRBJ2-2, with 7 bases matching TRBD2. This CDR3 is 14 amino acids long. The V segment lost 3 bases and the J segment 4 bases; nucleotides outside the gene matches: 5. CDR1 and CDR2 (germline): DFQATT, SNEGSKA (reference sequence).

This clonotype has more than one count but fewer than ten. This chain uses TRBV20-1 with TRBJ2-1, with D unclear. The V gene lost 0 bases and the J gene lost 1 base, with 13 bases spanning the gap. Per the germline V gene, CDR1 is DFQATT and CDR2 is SNEGSKA (reference sequence). CDR3 length equals 16 residues. CDR3 nucleotides: TGCAGTGCTAGAGATCCCAACCGGCGGTCCTACAATGAGCAGTTCTTC. Amino acids: CSARDPNRRSYNEQFF.

The gene calls are TRBV28 and TRBJ1-2; D gene unclear. The V gene's germline CDR1 is MDHEN and CDR2 SYDVKM. Trimming removed 6 bases at V and 6 bases at J, with 11 bases between. The CDR3 length is 12 residues. The CDR3 DNA is TGTGCCAGCAGCCAATCGGGGAATGGCTACACCTTC. Protein product: CASSQSGNGYTF.

This clonotype occurred a few times. V gene TRBV7-2 combines with J gene TRBJ2-3; D is ambiguous. In germline, CDR1 is SGHTA, CDR2 FQGNSA. The V end was cut by 7 bases, the J end by 5 bases, with 7 bases between. The CDR3 runs to 11 residues. The CDR3 is CASTDQDTQYF. The CDR3 nucleotides are TGTGCCAGCACGGATCAAGATACGCAGTATTTT.

This clonotype was detected a few times. V and J are TRBV6-2 or TRBV6-3 and TRBJ2-7; D possibly matches TRBD1 or TRBD2 (5 bases each). The CDR3 totals 13 residues. V was shortened by 4 bases and J by 3 bases, with 10 bases between the two germline ends. Germline V lookup: CDR1 MNHEY, CDR2 SVGEGT. CDR3 residues: CASSLMGDYEQYV. CDR3 nucleotides: TGTGCCAGCAGTTTAATGGGGGACTACGAGCAGTACGTC.

The chain uses TRBV5-1 and TRBJ1-6, with 9 bases fitting TRBD1. Germline CDR1 SGHRS, CDR2 YFSETQ. CDR3 length: 14 residues. Trimming removed 5 bases from V and 8 bases from J; junction bases left unmatched: 5. The CDR3 bases are TGCGCCAGCAGACCCGACAGGGGGGATTCACCCCTCCACTTT. Its translation is CASRPDRGDSPLHF.

This clonotype was seen a handful of times. This chain joins TRBV6-2 or TRBV6-3 and TRBJ2-4; perhaps TRBD2 as D (7 bases). The V gene's germline CDR1 is MNHEY and CDR2 SVGEGT. The germline V and J ends were trimmed by 6 bases and 14 bases, with 20 bases remaining between them. The CDR3 loop spans 13 amino acids. Written as DNA, the CDR3 is TGTGCCAGCAGCCCCCCACAGGGACGGGGGGAGTACTTC. This sequence encodes CASSPPQGRGEYF.

V usage is TRBV5-4 and J usage is TRBJ2-3, with 8 bases identical to TRBD1. J lost 5 bases, V lost 1 base, and 6 bases had no gene match. This CDR3 region has 15 residues. Germline CDR1 and CDR2: SGHNT and YYREEE (reference sequence). The CDR3 coding sequence is TGTGCCAGCAGCTTGCCAGGGGGCGCTGTAGATACGCAGTATTTT. Translated: CASSLPGGAVDTQYF.

This clonotype has just a few counts. V gene TRBV7-2 combines with J gene TRBJ1-1; TRBD1 agrees at 11 bases. The germline CDR1 and CDR2 sequences are SGHTA and FQGNSA. V was clipped by 5 bases and J by 7 bases; unmatched bases: 12. The length of the CDR3 is 16 residues. CDR3 protein: CASSKGTGGKGDEAFF. DNA for the CDR3: TGTGCCAGCAGCAAAGGGACAGGGGGGAAAGGGGATGAAGCTTTCTTT.

There are many counts of this clonotype. The chain recombines TRBV25-1 with TRBJ2-2, with TRBD1 identical over 7 bases. V was pared by 5 bases and J by 4 bases, with 7 bases of the junction left unmatched. CDR1 is MGHDK and CDR2 is SYGVNS in the germline V gene. The CDR3 covers 15 residues. The CDR3 here is CASSPTTGTTGELFF. The CDR3 region has the DNA TGTGCCAGCAGTCCCACGACAGGGACCACCGGGGAGCTGTTTTTT.

This clonotype was counted once. This chain joins TRBV6-6 and TRBJ1-1, with a tentative D call TRBD1 (6 bases). The ends were cut back, 2 bases at V and 3 bases at J, with 10 bases in the middle. The germline V gene encodes CDR1 MNHNY and CDR2 SVGAGI (reference sequence). This CDR3 contains 14 residues. For the CDR3, the DNA is TGTGCCAGCAGTTACGGCGAGGGGGACACTGAAGCTTTCTTT. It translates to CASSYGEGDTEAFF.

CDR3 nucleotide sequence: TGTGCCAGCAGCCAAGATTCTACTGGTCCCTACGAGCAGTACTTC. Translated, it gives CASSQDSTGPYEQYF. The rearrangement joins TRBV14 to TRBJ2-7, with D unresolved. The ends were cut back, 0 bases at V and 2 bases at J, with 11 bases in the middle. The CDR3 totals 15 residues. CDR1 is SGHDN, CDR2 FVKESK, per germline.

This clonotype was observed a few times. The chain links TRBV3-1 to TRBJ2-3; D not resolved. The CDR3 totals 14 residues. V lost 0 bases, J lost 2 bases, and 6 bases lay in between. Germline V gene sequence: CDR1 LGHDT, CDR2 YNNKEL (reference sequence). CDR3 in DNA: TGTGCCAGCAGCCAAGATCCGCTCACAGATACGCAGTATTTT. This gives the protein CASSQDPLTDTQYF.

This clonotype was seen at least ten times. The chain carries TRBV15 and TRBJ2-2, with 8 positions matching TRBD2. This CDR3 has 17 amino acids. V lost 0 bases and J lost 4; bases outside the gene matches: 7. From germline, CDR1 is LNHNV and CDR2 YYDKDF (reference sequence). CDR3 bases: TGTGCCACCAGCAGAGATCGGGGGGGAGCGGTCACCGGGGAGCTGTTTTTT. Its protein is CATSRDRGGAVTGELFF.

J is TRBJ1-1 and V is TRBV20-1, with 7 nucleotides matching TRBD1. Germline trimming cut 3 bases from V and 3 bases from J; bases unmatched to any gene: 13. CDR1 DFQATT and CDR2 SNEGSKA come from the germline V gene (reference sequence). The CDR3 contains 16 residues. In DNA form, the CDR3 reads TGCAGTGCTAGTACACCCCGAGGGGGCGGGGACACTGAAGCTTTCTTT. Protein product: CSASTPRGGGDTEAFF.

This clonotype was found many times. The chain joins TRBV27 to TRBJ2-2; the D is unclear. V was shortened by 5 bases and J by 1 base, with 8 bases between the two germline ends. CDR1 MNHEY and CDR2 SMNVEV come from the germline V gene (reference sequence). The CDR3 runs 14 residues. The CDR3 DNA is TGTGCCAGCAGTCTCAACATGAACACCGGGGAGCTGTTTTTT. It encodes CASSLNMNTGELFF.

Many counts were recorded for this clonotype. This rearrangement joins TRBV12-3 or TRBV12-4 to TRBJ2-4, with TRBD1 as a possible D gene (5 bases). Trimming removed 2 bases from V and 5 bases from J, with 10 bases in between. This CDR3 is 14 amino acids long. The CDR3: CASSLYGRENIQYF. The CDR3 bases are TGTGCCAGCAGTTTATACGGCAGGGAAAACATTCAGTACTTC.

This clonotype appeared many times. V usage is TRBV6-5 and J usage is TRBJ2-7; D remains unclear. Per the germline V gene, CDR1 is MNHEY and CDR2 is SVGAGI. The CDR3 is 15 residues long. V was shortened by 6 bases and J by 0 bases, with 15 bases between the two germline ends. DNA for the CDR3: TGTGCCAGCAGCTCTCGGGCCCGATTCTCCTACGAGCAGTACTTC. Its translation is CASSSRARFSYEQYF.

The chain combines TRBV5-1 with TRBJ2-7, with TRBD1 identical over 8 bases. This CDR3 region has 13 residues. Germline V gives CDR1 SGHRS, CDR2 YFSETQ. After removal of 8 bases from V and 2 bases from J, the junction contained 6 bases not matched to a gene. CDR3 protein: CASSLQGAYEQYF. The CDR3 DNA follows: TGCGCCAGTTCACTACAGGGGGCCTACGAGCAGTACTTC.

The sample holds a few counts of this clonotype. The gene calls are TRBV7-9 and TRBJ1-1, with D perhaps matching TRBD1 (5 bases). In germline, CDR1 is SEHNR, CDR2 FQNEAQ (reference sequence). The CDR3 is made up of 15 amino acids. With 4 bases removed from V and 0 bases from J, the gap between germline ends came to 12 bases. The CDR3 here is CASSWGGVLNTEAFF. DNA for the CDR3: TGTGCCAGCAGCTGGGGAGGGGTTCTGAACACTGAAGCTTTCTTT.

The chain carries TRBV20-1 and TRBJ1-1, with D uncertain. This CDR3 comprises 15 residues. Germline loops: CDR1 DFQATT, CDR2 SNEGSKA (reference sequence). The V end was cut by 0 bases, the J end by 3 bases, with 14 bases between. For the CDR3, the DNA is TGCAGTGCTAGAGATATTCGGGTAGGCGACACTGAAGCTTTCTTT. Protein product: CSARDIRVGDTEAFF.

The rearrangement joins TRBV7-9 to TRBJ2-5; D ambiguous. V lost 1 base and J lost 4, with 13 bases in between. Germline CDR1 and CDR2: SEHNR and FQNEAQ (reference sequence). This CDR3 contains 15 residues. The CDR3 DNA reads as TGTGCCAGCAGCTTAGGCGGACGTGGGTTAGAGACCCAGTACTTC. Translation gives CASSLGGRGLETQYF.

The chain employs TRBV29-1 and TRBJ2-3; 10 positions match TRBD2. V dropped 8 bases and J dropped 2; count of bases not matched to a gene: 7. This CDR3 contains 14 residues. Germline V gives CDR1 SQVTM, CDR2 ANQGSEA. This CDR3 is CSIASGSSTDTQYF. Written as DNA, the CDR3 is TGCAGCATTGCTAGCGGGAGTTCCACAGATACGCAGTATTTT.

This clonotype was found many times. The V and J genes are TRBV27 and TRBJ1-4; unclear D gene. V dropped 7 bases and J dropped 1 base, with 10 bases sitting between them. Germline V gene data show CDR1 as MNHEY and CDR2 as SMNVEV (reference sequence). The CDR3 consists of 14 residues. The CDR3 is CASTTFLTNEKLFF. Written as DNA, the CDR3 is TGTGCCAGCACCACCTTTTTAACTAATGAAAAACTGTTTTTT.

This clonotype turned up a few times. This chain joins TRBV25-1 and TRBJ1-2, with D possibly matching TRBD1 (5 bases). The CDR3 totals 15 residues. Per the germline V gene, CDR1 is MGHDK and CDR2 is SYGVNS. The ends were cut back, 1 base at V and 8 bases at J, with 17 bases in the middle. This chain's CDR3 is CASSEWGGEDLGYTF. In DNA form, the CDR3 reads TGTGCCAGCAGTGAATGGGGAGGGGAGGACTTAGGCTACACCTTC.